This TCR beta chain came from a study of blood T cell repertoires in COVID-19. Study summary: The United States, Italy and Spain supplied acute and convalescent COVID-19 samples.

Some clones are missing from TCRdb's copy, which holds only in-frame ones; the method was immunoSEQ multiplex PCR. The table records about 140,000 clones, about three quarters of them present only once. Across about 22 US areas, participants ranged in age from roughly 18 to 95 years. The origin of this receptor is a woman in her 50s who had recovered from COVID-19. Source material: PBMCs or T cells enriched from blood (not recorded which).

CDR3 amino acids: CASSSGTGNTIYF. DNA for the CDR3: TGCGCCAGCAGCTCCGGGACTGGAAACACCATATATTTT. The V call is TRBV5-1, the J call TRBJ1-3; D ambiguous. CDR1 and CDR2 from the germline V gene are SGHRS and YFSETQ. The ends were cut back, 3 bases at V and 2 bases at J, with 6 bases in the middle. This CDR3 has 13 residues.